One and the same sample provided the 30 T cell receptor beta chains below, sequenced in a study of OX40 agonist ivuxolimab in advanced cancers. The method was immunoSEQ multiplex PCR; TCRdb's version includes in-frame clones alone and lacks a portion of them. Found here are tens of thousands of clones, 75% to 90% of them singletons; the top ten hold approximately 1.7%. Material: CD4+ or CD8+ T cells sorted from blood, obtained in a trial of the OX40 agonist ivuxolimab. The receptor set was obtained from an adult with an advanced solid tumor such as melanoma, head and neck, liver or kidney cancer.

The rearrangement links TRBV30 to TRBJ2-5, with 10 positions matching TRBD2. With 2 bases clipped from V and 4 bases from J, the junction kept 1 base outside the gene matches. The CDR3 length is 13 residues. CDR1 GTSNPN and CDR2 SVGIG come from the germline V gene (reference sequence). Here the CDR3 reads CAWSLAGVETQYF. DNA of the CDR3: TGTGCCTGGAGTCTAGCGGGAGTAGAGACCCAGTACTTC.

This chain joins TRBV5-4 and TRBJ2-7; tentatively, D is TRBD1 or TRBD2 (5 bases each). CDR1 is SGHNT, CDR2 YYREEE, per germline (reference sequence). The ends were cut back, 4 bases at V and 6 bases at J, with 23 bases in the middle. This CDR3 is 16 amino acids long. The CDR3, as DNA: TGTGCCAGCAGCACGACATCCGGGACGGCTTGGGCCGAGCAGTACGTC. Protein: CASSTTSGTAWAEQYV.

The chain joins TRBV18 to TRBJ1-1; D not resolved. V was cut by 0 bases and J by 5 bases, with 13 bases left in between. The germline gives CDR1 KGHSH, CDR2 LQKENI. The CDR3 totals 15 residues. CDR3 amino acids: CASSPPKSKGTEAFF. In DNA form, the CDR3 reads TGTGCCAGCTCACCACCCAAGTCCAAAGGTACTGAAGCTTTCTTT.

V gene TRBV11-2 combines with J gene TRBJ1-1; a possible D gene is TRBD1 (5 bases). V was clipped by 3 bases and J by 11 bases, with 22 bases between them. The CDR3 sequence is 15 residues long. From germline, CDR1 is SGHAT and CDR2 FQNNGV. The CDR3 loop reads CASSLGDSRANEAFF. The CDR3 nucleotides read TGTGCCAGCAGCTTGGGGGACTCGAGGGCGAACGAGGCTTTCTTT. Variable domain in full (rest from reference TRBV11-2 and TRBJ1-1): EAGVAQSPRYKIIEKRQSVAFWCNPISGHATLYWYQQILGQGPKLLIQFQNNGVVDDSQLPKDRFSAERLKGVDSTLKIQPAKLEDSAVYLCASSLGDSRANEAFFGQGTRLTVV.

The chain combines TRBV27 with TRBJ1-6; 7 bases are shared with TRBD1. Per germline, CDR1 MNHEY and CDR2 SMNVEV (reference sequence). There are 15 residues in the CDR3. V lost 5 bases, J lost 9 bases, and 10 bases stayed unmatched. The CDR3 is CASSPMTGISSPLHF. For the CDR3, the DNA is TGTGCCAGCAGTCCAATGACAGGGATTAGTTCACCCCTCCACTTT.

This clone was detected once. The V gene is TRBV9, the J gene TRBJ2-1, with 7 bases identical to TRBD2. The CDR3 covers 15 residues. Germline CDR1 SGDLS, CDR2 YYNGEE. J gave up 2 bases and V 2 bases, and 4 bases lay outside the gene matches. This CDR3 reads CASSVSGTTYNEQFF. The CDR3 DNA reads TGTGCCAGCAGCGTGAGCGGGACTACCTACAATGAGCAGTTCTTC.

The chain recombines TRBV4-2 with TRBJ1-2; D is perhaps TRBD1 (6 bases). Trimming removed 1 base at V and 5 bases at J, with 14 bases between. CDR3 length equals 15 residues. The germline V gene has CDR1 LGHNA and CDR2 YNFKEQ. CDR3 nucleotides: TGTGCCAGCAGCCAAGGAAACAGGGCTGCATATGGCTACACCTTC. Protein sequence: CASSQGNRAAYGYTF.

The CDR3 region is CASSQIALSSYNEQFF. The CDR3 region has the DNA TGTGCCAGCAGCCAAATAGCGCTGAGCTCCTACAATGAGCAGTTCTTC. The chain uses TRBV14 and TRBJ2-1, with a possible D match to TRBD2 (5 bases). This CDR3 is 16 amino acids long. Germline assignment: CDR1 SGHDN and CDR2 FVKESK. Trimming took off 2 bases at V and 0 bases at J, with 11 bases between the two ends.

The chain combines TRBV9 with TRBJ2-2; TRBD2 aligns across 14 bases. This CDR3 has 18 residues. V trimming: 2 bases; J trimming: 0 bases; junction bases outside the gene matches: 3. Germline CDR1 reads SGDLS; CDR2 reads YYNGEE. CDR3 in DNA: TGTGCCAGCAGCGTGGGACTAGCGGGGGCCCCGAACACCGGGGAGCTGTTTTTT. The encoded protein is CASSVGLAGAPNTGELFF. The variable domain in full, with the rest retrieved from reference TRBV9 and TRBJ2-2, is DSGVTQTPKHLITATGQRVTLRCSPRSGDLSVYWYQQSLDQGLQFLIQYYNGEERAKGNILERFSAQQFPDLHSELNLSSLELGDSALYFCASSVGLAGAPNTGELFFGEGSRLTVL.

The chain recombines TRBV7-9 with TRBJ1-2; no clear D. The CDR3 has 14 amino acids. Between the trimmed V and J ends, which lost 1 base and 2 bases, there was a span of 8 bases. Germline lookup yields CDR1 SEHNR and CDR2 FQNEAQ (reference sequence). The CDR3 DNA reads TGTGCCAGCAGCTTAGGTGCAGTCAACTATGGCTACACCTTC. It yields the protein CASSLGAVNYGYTF. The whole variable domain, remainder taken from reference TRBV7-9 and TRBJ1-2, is DTGVSQNPRHKITKRGQNVTFRCDPISEHNRLYWYRQTLGQGPEFLTYFQNEAQLEKSRLLSDRFSAERPKGSFSTLEIQRTEQGDSAMYLCASSLGAVNYGYTFGSGTRLTVV.

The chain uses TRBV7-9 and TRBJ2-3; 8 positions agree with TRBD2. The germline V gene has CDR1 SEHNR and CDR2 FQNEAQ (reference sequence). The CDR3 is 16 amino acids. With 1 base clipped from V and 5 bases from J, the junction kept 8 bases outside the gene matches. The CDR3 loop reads CASSLGSGGPKDTQYF. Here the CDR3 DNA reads TGTGCCAGCAGCTTAGGATCGGGGGGGCCCAAAGATACGCAGTATTTT.

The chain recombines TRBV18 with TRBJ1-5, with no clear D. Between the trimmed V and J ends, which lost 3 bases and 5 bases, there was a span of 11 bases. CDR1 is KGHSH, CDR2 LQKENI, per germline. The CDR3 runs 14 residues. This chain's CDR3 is CASSPGSGDQPQHF. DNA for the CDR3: TGTGCCAGCTCACCCGGATCCGGAGATCAGCCCCAGCATTTT.

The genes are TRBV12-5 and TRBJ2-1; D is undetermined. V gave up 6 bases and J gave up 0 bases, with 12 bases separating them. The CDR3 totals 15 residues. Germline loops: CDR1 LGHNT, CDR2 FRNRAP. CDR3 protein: CASGLDGSSYNEQFF. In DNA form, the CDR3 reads TGTGCTAGTGGACTCGACGGGTCCTCCTACAATGAGCAGTTCTTC. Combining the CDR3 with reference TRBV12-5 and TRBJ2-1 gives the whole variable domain DARVTQTPRHKVTEMGQEVTMRCQPILGHNTVFWYRQTMMQGLELLAYFRNRAPLDDSGMPKDRFSAEMPDATLATLKIQPSEPRDSAVYFCASGLDGSSYNEQFFGPGTRLTVL.

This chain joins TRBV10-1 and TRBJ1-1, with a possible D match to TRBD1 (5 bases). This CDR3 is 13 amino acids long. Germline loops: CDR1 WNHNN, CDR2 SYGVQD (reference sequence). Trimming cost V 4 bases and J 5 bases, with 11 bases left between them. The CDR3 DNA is TGCGCCAGCAGTGTGGGGCCCGTTACTGAAGCTTTCTTT. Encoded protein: CASSVGPVTEAFF.

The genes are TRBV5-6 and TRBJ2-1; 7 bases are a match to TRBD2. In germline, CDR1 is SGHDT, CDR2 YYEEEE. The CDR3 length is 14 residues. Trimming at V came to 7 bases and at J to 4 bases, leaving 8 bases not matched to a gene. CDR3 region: CASCGRLEYNEQFF. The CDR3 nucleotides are TGTGCCAGCTGCGGGAGACTCGAGTACAATGAGCAGTTCTTC.

The CDR3 nucleotides read TGTGCCAGCTCGGAAAGTGAAGCTTTCTTT. As protein: CASSESEAFF. The chain uses TRBV18 and TRBJ1-1; D gene unclear. This CDR3 has 10 amino acids. Germline V gene data show CDR1 as KGHSH and CDR2 as LQKENI. Trimming shortened V by 6 bases and J by 7 bases, and 6 bases separated the two germline ends. The variable domain in full, with the rest retrieved from reference TRBV18 and TRBJ1-1, is NAGVMQNPRHLVRRRGQEARLRCSPMKGHSHVYWYRQLPEEGLKFMVYLQKENIIDESGMPKERFSAEFPKEGPSILRIQQVVRGDSAAYFCASSESEAFFGQGTRLTVV.

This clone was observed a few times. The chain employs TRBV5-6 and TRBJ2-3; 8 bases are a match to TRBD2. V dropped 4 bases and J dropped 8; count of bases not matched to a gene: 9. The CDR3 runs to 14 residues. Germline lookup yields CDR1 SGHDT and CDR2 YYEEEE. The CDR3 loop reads CASSHSGVSGTQYF. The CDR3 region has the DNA TGTGCCAGCAGCCATAGCGGGGTGTCCGGTACGCAGTATTTT.

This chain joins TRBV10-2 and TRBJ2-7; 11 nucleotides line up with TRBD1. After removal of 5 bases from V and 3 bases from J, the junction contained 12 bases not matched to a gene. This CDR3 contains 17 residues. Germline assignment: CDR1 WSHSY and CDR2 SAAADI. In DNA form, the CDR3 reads TGCGCCAGCAGTCCTGGGCCTGGGACAGGGGGTTACTACGAGCAGTACTTC. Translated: CASSPGPGTGGYYEQYF.

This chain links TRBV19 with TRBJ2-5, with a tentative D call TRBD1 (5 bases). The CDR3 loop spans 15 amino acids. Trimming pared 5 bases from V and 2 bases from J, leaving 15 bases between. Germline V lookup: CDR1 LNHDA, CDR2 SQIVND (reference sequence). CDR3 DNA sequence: TGTGCCAGTAGTCTGGGCCTCACAGGACAAGAGACCCAGTACTTC. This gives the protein CASSLGLTGQETQYF.

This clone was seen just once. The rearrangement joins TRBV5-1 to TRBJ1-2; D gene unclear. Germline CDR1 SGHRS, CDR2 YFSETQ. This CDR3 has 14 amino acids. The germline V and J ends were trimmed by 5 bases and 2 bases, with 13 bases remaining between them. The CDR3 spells CASRPSDANYGYTF. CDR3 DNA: TGCGCCAGCAGGCCTTCGGACGCAAACTATGGCTACACCTTC.

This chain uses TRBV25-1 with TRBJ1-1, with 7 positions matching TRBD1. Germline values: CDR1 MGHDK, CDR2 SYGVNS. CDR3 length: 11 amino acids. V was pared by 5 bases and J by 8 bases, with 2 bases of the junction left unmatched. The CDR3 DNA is TGTGCCAGCAGTCCGGACAGGGAAGCTTTCTTT. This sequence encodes CASSPDREAFF.

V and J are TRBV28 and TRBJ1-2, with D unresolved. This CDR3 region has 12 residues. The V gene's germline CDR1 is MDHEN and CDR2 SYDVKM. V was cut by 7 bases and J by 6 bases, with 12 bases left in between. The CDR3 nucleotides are TGTGCCAGCACCGAGGGTTTGCATGGCTACACCTTC. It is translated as CASTEGLHGYTF.

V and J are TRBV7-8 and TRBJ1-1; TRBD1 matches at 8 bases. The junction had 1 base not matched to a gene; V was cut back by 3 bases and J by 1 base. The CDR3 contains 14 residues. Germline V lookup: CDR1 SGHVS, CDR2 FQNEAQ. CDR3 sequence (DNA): TGTGCCAGCAGCTTGGGGACAGGGAACACTGAAGCTTTCTTT. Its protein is CASSLGTGNTEAFF. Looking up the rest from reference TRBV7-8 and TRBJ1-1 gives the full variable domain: GAGVSQSPRYKVAKRGQDVALRCDPISGHVSLFWYQQALGQGPEFLTYFQNEAQLDKSGLPSDRFFAERPEGSVSTLKIQRTQQEDSAVYLCASSLGTGNTEAFFGQGTRLTVV.

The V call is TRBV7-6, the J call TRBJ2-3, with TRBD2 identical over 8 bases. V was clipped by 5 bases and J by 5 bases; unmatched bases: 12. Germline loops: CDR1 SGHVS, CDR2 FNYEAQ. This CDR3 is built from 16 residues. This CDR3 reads CASSLDLAGGGDTQYF. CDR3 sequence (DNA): TGTGCCAGCAGCCTAGATCTAGCGGGTGGGGGAGATACGCAGTATTTT.

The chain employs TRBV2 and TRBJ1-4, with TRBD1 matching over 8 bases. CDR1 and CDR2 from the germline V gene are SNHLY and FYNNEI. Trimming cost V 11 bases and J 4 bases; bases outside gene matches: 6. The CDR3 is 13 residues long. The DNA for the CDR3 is TGTGCCGGGCAGGGGGCCGTTAATGAAAAACTGTTTTTT. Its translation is CAGQGAVNEKLFF.

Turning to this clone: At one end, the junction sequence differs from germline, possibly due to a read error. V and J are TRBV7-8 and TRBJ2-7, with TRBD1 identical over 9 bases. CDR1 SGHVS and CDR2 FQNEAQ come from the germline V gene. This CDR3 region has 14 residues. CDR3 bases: TGTGCCAGCAGCTGGGGACAGGGTCCCTACGGGCAGTACTTC. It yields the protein CASSWGQGPYGQYF.

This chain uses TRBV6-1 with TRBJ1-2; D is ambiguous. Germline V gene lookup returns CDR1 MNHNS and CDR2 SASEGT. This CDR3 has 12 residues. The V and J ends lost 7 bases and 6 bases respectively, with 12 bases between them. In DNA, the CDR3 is TGTGCCAGCAATCTACGGAAGGATGGCTACACCTTC. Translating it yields CASNLRKDGYTF.

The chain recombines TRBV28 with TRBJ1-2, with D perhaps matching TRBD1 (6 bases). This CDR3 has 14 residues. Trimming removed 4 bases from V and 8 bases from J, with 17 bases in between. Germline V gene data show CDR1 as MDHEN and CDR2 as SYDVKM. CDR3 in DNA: TGTGCCAGCAGTTCCAAAGGGGGGATTGGAGGCTACACCTTC. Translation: CASSSKGGIGGYTF.

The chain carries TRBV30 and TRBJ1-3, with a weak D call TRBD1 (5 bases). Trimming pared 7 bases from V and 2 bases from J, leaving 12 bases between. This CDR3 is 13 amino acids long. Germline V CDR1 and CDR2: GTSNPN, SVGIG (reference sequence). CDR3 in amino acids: CASPGPAGNTIYF. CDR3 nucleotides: TGTGCCTCCCCGGGACCTGCTGGAAACACCATATATTTT.

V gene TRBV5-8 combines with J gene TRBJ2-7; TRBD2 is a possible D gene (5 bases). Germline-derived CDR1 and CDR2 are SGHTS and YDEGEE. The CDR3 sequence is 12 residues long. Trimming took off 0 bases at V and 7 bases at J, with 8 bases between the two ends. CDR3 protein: CASSLVRGEQYV. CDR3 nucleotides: TGTGCCAGCAGCTTGGTAAGAGGGGAGCAGTACGTC.